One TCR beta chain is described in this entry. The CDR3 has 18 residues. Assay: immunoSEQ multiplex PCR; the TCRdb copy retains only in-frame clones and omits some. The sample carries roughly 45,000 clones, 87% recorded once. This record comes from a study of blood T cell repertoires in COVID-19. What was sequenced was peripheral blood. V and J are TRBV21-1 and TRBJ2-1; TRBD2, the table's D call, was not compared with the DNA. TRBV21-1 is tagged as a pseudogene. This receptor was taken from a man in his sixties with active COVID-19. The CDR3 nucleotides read TGTGCCAGCACCCGGACTAGCGGGGGGGCCGGAGTTCTCCATGAGCAGTTCTTC. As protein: CASTRTSGGAGVLHEQFF.